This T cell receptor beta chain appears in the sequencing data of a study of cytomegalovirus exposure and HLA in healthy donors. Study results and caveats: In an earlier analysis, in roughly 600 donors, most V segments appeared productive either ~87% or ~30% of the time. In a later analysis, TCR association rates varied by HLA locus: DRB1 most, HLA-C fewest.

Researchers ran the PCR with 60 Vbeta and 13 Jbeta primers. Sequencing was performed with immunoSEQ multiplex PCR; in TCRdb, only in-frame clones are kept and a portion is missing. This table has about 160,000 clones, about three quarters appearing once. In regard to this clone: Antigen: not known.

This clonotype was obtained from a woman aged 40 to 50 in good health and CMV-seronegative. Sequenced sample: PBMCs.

CDR3 loop: CASSVDSANVLTF. The CDR3 DNA is TGTGCCAGCAGCGTGGACTCGGCCAACGTCCTGACTTTC. The chain recombines TRBV9 with TRBJ2-6, with a possible D match to TRBD2 (5 bases). V was pared by 2 bases and J by 6 bases, with 6 bases between. This CDR3 contains 13 residues. Germline assignment: CDR1 SGDLS and CDR2 YYNGEE.